A single sample gave rise to the 4 T cell receptor beta chains below, sequenced in a study of shared clonotypes between healthy human individuals. TCRdb's table, derived via immunoSEQ multiplex PCR, lists solely in-frame clones and lacks some. The sample contains about 1.5 million clones, 95% to 99% of which appear only once. What was sequenced was naive CD4+ T cells sorted from blood. Regarding subset: CD45RA+ positively selected. These receptors all stem from a man aged 25 to 40 in good health.

The rearrangement links TRBV7-9 to TRBJ2-5; D possibly corresponds to TRBD1 (5 bases). Germline V gene sequence: CDR1 SEHNR, CDR2 FQNEAQ (reference sequence). V lost 6 bases, J lost 1 base, and 15 bases lay in between. The CDR3 length is 15 residues. Written as DNA, the CDR3 is TGTGCCAGCAGTAATTCAAGGGGAAGCCAAGAGACCCAGTACTTC. Protein: CASSNSRGSQETQYF. Looking up the rest from reference TRBV7-9 and TRBJ2-5 gives the full variable domain: DTGVSQNPRHKITKRGQNVTFRCDPISEHNRLYWYRQTLGQGPEFLTYFQNEAQLEKSRLLSDRFSAERPKGSFSTLEIQRTEQGDSAMYLCASSNSRGSQETQYFGPGTRLLVL.

The chain recombines TRBV7-3 with TRBJ2-1; the match to TRBD1 covers 9 bases. J was trimmed by 2 bases and V by 5 bases; bases with no gene match: 4. Germline assignment: CDR1 SGHTA and CDR2 FQGTGA. The CDR3 has 15 amino acids. CDR3 coding DNA: TGTGCCAGCAGCCAACAGGGGGCCGCCTACAATGAGCAGTTCTTC. Translation: CASSQQGAAYNEQFF.

The chain carries TRBV28 and TRBJ2-7; D may correspond to TRBD1 or TRBD2 (5 bases each). CDR3 length: 14 residues. Trimming removed 5 bases from V and 6 bases from J, with 17 bases in between. Germline V gene lookup returns CDR1 MDHEN and CDR2 SYDVKM. CDR3 DNA sequence: TGTGCCAGCAGTCCCCCGGGGACCCCCCTCGAGCAGTACTTC. As protein: CASSPPGTPLEQYF. Full variable domain (missing parts from reference TRBV28 and TRBJ2-7): DVKVTQSSRYLVKRTGEKVFLECVQDMDHENMFWYRQDPGLGLRLIYFSYDVKMKEKGDIPEGYSVSREKKERFSLILESASTNQTSMYLCASSPPGTPLEQYFGPGTRLTVT.

This rearrangement joins TRBV27 to TRBJ2-7; TRBD2 matches 7 bases. Per germline, CDR1 MNHEY and CDR2 SMNVEV (reference sequence). Germline trimming cut 5 bases from V and 2 bases from J; bases unmatched to any gene: 21. The CDR3 covers 19 residues. The CDR3 loop reads CASSTQKPRLAAIAYEQYF. The DNA for the CDR3 is TGTGCCAGCAGTACCCAAAAACCGAGACTAGCTGCTATCGCCTACGAGCAGTACTTC.